The 29 T cell receptor beta chains below all came from one sample that was sequenced in a study of Ad26.COV2.S vaccination and SARS-CoV-2 variants. Described treatment: around 19 received Ad26.COV2.S at low or high dose, single or two shots; roughly five received placebo; per-sample allocation not given. Samples analyzed were those drawn on day 63 after the first vaccine or placebo injection. The protocol was immunoSEQ multiplex PCR, while the TCRdb copy is restricted to in-frame clones and leaves out a portion. The data contain more than 300,000 clones, approximately 86% of them singletons. The sample consisted of peripheral blood, taken in a trial of Ad26.COV2.S vaccine versus placebo. The origin of the receptors is a person aged 18-65 years who received the Ad26.COV2.S COVID-19 vaccine or a placebo.

This clone is a singleton in its sample. V usage is TRBV12-3 or TRBV12-4 and J usage is TRBJ2-7; D unresolved. This CDR3 contains 12 residues. V was cut by 3 bases and J by 5 bases, with 8 bases left in between. In DNA, the CDR3 is TGTGCCAGCAGTTTCTCTATCAACGAGCAGTACTTC. This gives the protein CASSFSINEQYF.

The chain combines TRBV7-3 with TRBJ2-3, with 9 bases matching TRBD2. The germline CDR1 and CDR2 sequences are SGHTA and FQGTGA. This CDR3 has 15 amino acids. Germline trimming cut 5 bases from V and 6 bases from J; bases unmatched to any gene: 9. The DNA of the CDR3 is TGTGCCAGCAGCGTTAGCGGGAGCCCACCGGATACGCAGTATTTT. It translates to CASSVSGSPPDTQYF.

V gene TRBV18 combines with J gene TRBJ1-5; D is possibly TRBD1 (6 bases). The CDR3 is 12 residues long. V was shortened by 6 bases and J by 5 bases, with 8 bases between the two germline ends. The V gene's germline CDR1 is KGHSH and CDR2 LQKENI. The CDR3 spells CASSRQDQPQHF. The CDR3 nucleotides are TGTGCCAGCTCTCGACAGGATCAGCCCCAGCATTTT.

The J gene is TRBJ2-7, the V gene TRBV2; 9 bases map to TRBD1. This CDR3 is 14 amino acids long. V trimming: 5 bases; J trimming: 2 bases; junction bases outside the gene matches: 4. The germline V gene has CDR1 SNHLY and CDR2 FYNNEI. The CDR3: CASSPGTGPYEQYF. As DNA, the CDR3 is TGTGCCAGCAGTCCCGGGACAGGGCCCTACGAGCAGTACTTC.

This rearrangement joins TRBV6-2 or TRBV6-3 to TRBJ1-2, with D maybe TRBD1 (5 bases). V was cut by 4 bases and J by 4 bases, with 10 bases left in between. This CDR3 has 13 residues. The V gene's germline CDR1 is MNHEY and CDR2 SVGEGT. The CDR3 region is CASSSGGPYGYTF. CDR3 bases: TGTGCCAGCAGTTCGGGGGGACCCTATGGCTACACCTTC.

This sequence joins TRBV9 and TRBJ2-1; TRBD2 is a possible D gene (6 bases). Looked up from germline, CDR1 is SGDLS and CDR2 is YYNGEE. V lost 4 bases and J lost 9, with 14 bases in between. The CDR3 covers 13 residues. The DNA for the CDR3 is TGTGCCAGCAGCCCTCGACTAGGCCGTGAGCAGTTCTTC. Its protein is CASSPRLGREQFF.

V gene TRBV7-6 combines with J gene TRBJ2-1, with D uncertain. Per the germline V gene, CDR1 is SGHVS and CDR2 is FNYEAQ. CDR3 length: 13 amino acids. The germline V and J ends were trimmed by 2 bases and 2 bases, with 4 bases remaining between them. The CDR3 loop reads CASSLRAYNEQFF. The CDR3 DNA follows: TGTGCCAGCAGCTTACGGGCCTACAATGAGCAGTTCTTC. The full variable domain, rest sourced from reference TRBV7-6 and TRBJ2-1, is GAGVSQSPRYKVTKRGQDVALRCDPISGHVSLYWYRQALGQGPEFLTYFNYEAQQDKSGLPNDRFSAERPEGSISTLTIQRTEQRDSAMYRCASSLRAYNEQFFGPGTRLTVL.

The J gene is TRBJ1-4, the V gene TRBV5-5; unclear D gene. The CDR3 totals 16 residues. Germline values: CDR1 SGHKS, CDR2 YYEKEE (reference sequence). V lost 3 bases and J 0 bases, leaving 12 bases between the germline ends. CDR3 loop: CASSSVGVPTNEKLFF. In DNA, the CDR3 is TGTGCCAGCAGCTCAGTTGGGGTACCAACTAATGAAAAACTGTTTTTT.

The rearrangement uses TRBV6-6 and TRBJ2-5; the D gene could be TRBD1 or TRBD2 (5 bases each). CDR1 and CDR2 from the germline V gene are MNHNY and SVGAGI (reference sequence). Trimming pared 2 bases from V and 5 bases from J, leaving 15 bases between. This CDR3 region has 15 residues. The CDR3 bases are TGTGCCAGCAGTTACCTCGGGACCGGGACGGAGACCCAGTACTTC. Its protein product is CASSYLGTGTETQYF.

This clone was counted only a few times. This sample includes further DNA sequences coding for the same CDR3. This rearrangement joins TRBV7-2 to TRBJ1-5, with D maybe TRBD1 (6 bases). V lost 1 base to trimming and J lost 7 bases, with 8 bases between them. The CDR3 sequence is 13 residues long. Germline CDR1 and CDR2: SGHTA and FQGNSA. Here the CDR3 DNA reads TGTGCCAGCAGCTTAGAGGGGGAACAGCCCCAGCATTTT. Its translation is CASSLEGEQPQHF.

This clone is medium-sized in the sample. The V and J genes are TRBV6-2 or TRBV6-3 and TRBJ1-4; maybe TRBD1 (6 bases). The CDR3 length is 18 residues. V gave up 0 bases and J gave up 0 bases, with 14 bases separating them. Germline V gene sequence: CDR1 MNHEY, CDR2 SVGEGT. In nucleotides, the CDR3 is TGTGCCAGCAGTTACTCAACAGGGCGGATTGCAACTAATGAAAAACTGTTTTTT. It translates to CASSYSTGRIATNEKLFF.

The chain recombines TRBV27 with TRBJ2-2, with D maybe TRBD1 (5 bases). The germline gives CDR1 MNHEY, CDR2 SMNVEV (reference sequence). CDR3 length equals 13 residues. V was clipped by 6 bases and J by 7 bases, with 12 bases between them. This chain's CDR3 is CASRFRAGGELFF. The DNA for the CDR3 is TGTGCCAGCAGGTTCAGGGCTGGCGGGGAGCTGTTTTTT.

V gene TRBV7-2 combines with J gene TRBJ2-3, with D perhaps matching TRBD1 or TRBD2 (5 bases each). V was cut by 1 base and J by 14 bases, with 16 bases left in between. Per the germline V gene, CDR1 is SGHTA and CDR2 is FQGNSA. The CDR3 sequence is 13 residues long. The DNA for the CDR3 is TGTGCCAGCAGCTTAGGGGGGTCGTGGTTTGGGTATTTT. Its protein is CASSLGGSWFGYF.

As regards this clone: The same CDR3 arises from other DNA sequences in this sample as well. V gene TRBV5-1 combines with J gene TRBJ2-1; D gene uncertain. The CDR3 length is 12 residues. CDR1 and CDR2 from the germline V gene are SGHRS and YFSETQ. Trimming left V 0 bases short and J 7 bases short, with 5 bases between. As DNA, the CDR3 is TGCGCCAGCAGCTTGGGGCTTAATGAGCAGTTCTTC. As protein: CASSLGLNEQFF.

V gene TRBV4-2 combines with J gene TRBJ1-1; D might be TRBD1 (6 bases). CDR1 LGHNA and CDR2 YNFKEQ come from the germline V gene. Trimming removed 1 base from V and 4 bases from J, with 13 bases in between. The CDR3 has 15 amino acids. The CDR3 DNA sequence: TGTGCCAGCAGCCAAGCGGGGGCGGGGGGCACTGAAGCTTTCTTT. As protein: CASSQAGAGGTEAFF.

The chain combines TRBV27 with TRBJ2-5, with 8 bases aligning to TRBD2. The CDR3 loop spans 16 amino acids. Germline V gene sequence: CDR1 MNHEY, CDR2 SMNVEV (reference sequence). V shed 11 bases, J shed 4 bases, and the junction held 18 bases outside the gene matches. The CDR3 region is CAPAIELAGFRETQYF. Here the CDR3 DNA reads TGTGCCCCAGCGATCGAGTTAGCGGGATTTCGAGAGACCCAGTACTTC.

The CDR3 loop is CASSPSPGVREQFF. DNA of the CDR3: TGTGCCAGCAGTCCCAGCCCGGGGGTAAGGGAGCAGTTCTTC. V usage is TRBV6-5 and J usage is TRBJ2-1; maybe TRBD2 (6 bases). CDR1 and CDR2 (germline): MNHEY, SVGAGI. V shed 5 bases and J shed 10 bases, with 18 bases lying between them. This CDR3 is 14 amino acids long.

The chain carries TRBV27 and TRBJ2-5; 8 bases map to TRBD1. The J segment lost 4 bases and the V segment lost 5 bases, leaving 6 bases of the junction unmatched. From germline, CDR1 is MNHEY and CDR2 SMNVEV (reference sequence). The CDR3 has 14 residues. The CDR3 nucleotides are TGTGCCAGCAGTCGCAGACAGGGGATAGAGACCCAGTACTTC. It codes for CASSRRQGIETQYF.

The chain combines TRBV28 with TRBJ1-6; tentative D call: TRBD1 (6 bases). Trimming removed 6 bases at V and 8 bases at J, with 17 bases between. This CDR3 contains 15 residues. Germline CDR1 is MDHEN and CDR2 is SYDVKM. The CDR3 nucleotides are TGTGCCAGCAGCGCCGACAGGTCTTACTATTCACCCCTCCACTTT. It encodes CASSADRSYYSPLHF.

This clone was seen only once. The chain combines TRBV27 with TRBJ2-3; a possible D gene is TRBD2 (6 bases). The CDR3 loop spans 13 amino acids. Germline CDR1 and CDR2: MNHEY and SMNVEV (reference sequence). The V end was cut by 6 bases, the J end by 3 bases, with 10 bases between. DNA of the CDR3: TGTGCCAGCAGATGGGGGGTAACAGATACGCAGTATTTT. It encodes CASRWGVTDTQYF.

This chain links TRBV24-1 with TRBJ2-3; D is unresolved. The V gene's germline CDR1 is KGHDR and CDR2 SFDVKD. CDR3 size: 11 residues. The ends were cut back, 6 bases at V and 3 bases at J, with 3 bases in the middle. The CDR3 sequence: CATSMTDTQYF. The CDR3 DNA is TGTGCCACCAGTATGACAGATACGCAGTATTTT.

The chain joins TRBV10-1 to TRBJ2-1; 14 bases are shared with TRBD2. Trimming cost V 7 bases and J 0 bases; bases outside gene matches: 14. Germline lookup yields CDR1 WNHNN and CDR2 SYGVQD (reference sequence). There are 20 residues in the CDR3. The CDR3 region is CASIFNGLAGGKTSYNEQFF. CDR3 in DNA: TGCGCCAGCATATTCAACGGACTAGCGGGGGGTAAGACCTCCTACAATGAGCAGTTCTTC.

CDR3 protein: CASSFWGAGVAFF. CDR3 bases: TGTGCCAGCAGCTTTTGGGGGGCCGGGGTGGCTTTCTTT. The J gene is TRBJ1-1, the V gene TRBV5-6, with TRBD1 as a possible D gene (6 bases). This CDR3 has 13 amino acids. The V end was cut by 2 bases, the J end by 11 bases, with 16 bases between. Germline-derived CDR1 and CDR2 are SGHDT and YYEEEE.

The chain couples TRBV7-2 to TRBJ2-3; TRBD1 is a possible D gene (6 bases). CDR3 length equals 16 residues. Germline values: CDR1 SGHTA, CDR2 FQGNSA. Between the trimmed V and J ends, which lost 5 bases and 4 bases, there was a span of 19 bases. CDR3 sequence: CASSPGQSGGSDTQYF. The CDR3 DNA sequence: TGTGCCAGCAGCCCAGGACAGAGCGGCGGTTCAGATACGCAGTATTTT.

The chain recombines TRBV7-8 with TRBJ2-1; the D gene is possibly TRBD1 (6 bases). This CDR3 comprises 14 residues. V gave up 9 bases and J gave up 0 bases, with 12 bases separating them. From germline, CDR1 is SGHVS and CDR2 FQNEAQ. The CDR3 region has the DNA TGTGCCAGTGCTCAGGGGTCCTCCTACAATGAGCAGTTCTTC. This sequence encodes CASAQGSSYNEQFF.

This clone is a singleton in its sample. The V and J genes are TRBV15 and TRBJ2-2; 11 bases match TRBD2. J gave up 4 bases and V 2 bases, and 3 bases lay outside the gene matches. CDR3 length: 16 residues. In germline, CDR1 is LNHNV, CDR2 YYDKDF (reference sequence). CDR3 DNA: TGTGCCACCAGCAGAATAGCGGGGGGGATCACCGGGGAGCTGTTTTTT. It yields the protein CATSRIAGGITGELFF.

This chain joins TRBV10-3 and TRBJ1-1; possible D gene TRBD1, 6 bases. This CDR3 contains 14 residues. V was pared by 0 bases and J by 6 bases, with 11 bases between. CDR1 is ENHRY, CDR2 SYGVKD, per germline. The CDR3 reads CAISESSGASEAFF. For the CDR3, the DNA is TGTGCCATCAGTGAGTCTTCAGGGGCCTCTGAAGCTTTCTTT.

This clone was counted a single time. This sequence joins TRBV28 and TRBJ1-4; unclear D gene. The ends were cut back, 7 bases at V and 5 bases at J, with 14 bases in the middle. Germline V gene lookup returns CDR1 MDHEN and CDR2 SYDVKM. CDR3 size: 14 residues. CDR3 sequence reads: CASIRSGSNEKLFF. The CDR3 nucleotides read TGTGCCAGCATAAGGAGTGGGTCGAATGAAAAACTGTTTTTT.

The chain recombines TRBV4-3 with TRBJ2-3, with D possibly matching TRBD1 (5 bases). Trimming removed 0 bases from V and 0 bases from J, with 7 bases in between. Germline lookup yields CDR1 LGHNA and CDR2 YSLEER. The CDR3 is 15 residues long. The CDR3 sequence is CASSQDRTSTDTQYF. The CDR3 DNA follows: TGCGCCAGCAGCCAAGACAGGACAAGCACAGATACGCAGTATTTT.